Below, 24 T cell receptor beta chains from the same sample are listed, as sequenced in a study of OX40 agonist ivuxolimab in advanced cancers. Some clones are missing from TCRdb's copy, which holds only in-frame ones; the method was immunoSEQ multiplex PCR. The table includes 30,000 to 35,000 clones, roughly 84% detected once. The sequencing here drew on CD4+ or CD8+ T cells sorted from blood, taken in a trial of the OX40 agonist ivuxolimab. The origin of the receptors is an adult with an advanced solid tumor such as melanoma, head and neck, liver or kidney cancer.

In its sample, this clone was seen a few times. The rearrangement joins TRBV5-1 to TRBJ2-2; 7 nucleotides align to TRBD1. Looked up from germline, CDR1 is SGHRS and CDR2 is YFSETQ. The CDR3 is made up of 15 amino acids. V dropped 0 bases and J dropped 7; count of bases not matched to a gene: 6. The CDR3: CASSLAGGGNGELFF. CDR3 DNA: TGCGCCAGCAGCTTGGCAGGGGGTGGCAACGGGGAGCTGTTTTTT.

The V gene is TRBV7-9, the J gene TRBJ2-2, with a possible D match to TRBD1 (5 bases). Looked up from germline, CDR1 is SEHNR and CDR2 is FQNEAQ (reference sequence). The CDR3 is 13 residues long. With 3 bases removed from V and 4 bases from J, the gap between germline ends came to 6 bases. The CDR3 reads CASSLGPTGELFF. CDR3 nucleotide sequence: TGTGCCAGCAGCTTGGGGCCCACCGGGGAGCTGTTTTTT.

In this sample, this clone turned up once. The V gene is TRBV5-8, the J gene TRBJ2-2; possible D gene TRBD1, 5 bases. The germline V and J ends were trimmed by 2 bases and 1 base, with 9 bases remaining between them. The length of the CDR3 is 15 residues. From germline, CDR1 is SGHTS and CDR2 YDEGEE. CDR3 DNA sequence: TGTGCCAGCAGCTTCGCAGGGCGGAACACCGGGGAGCTGTTTTTT. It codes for CASSFAGRNTGELFF. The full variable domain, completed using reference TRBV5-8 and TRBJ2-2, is EAGVTQSPTHLIKTRGQQATLRCSPISGHTSVYWYQQALGLGLQFLLWYDEGEERNRGNFPPRFSGRQFPNYSSELNVNALELEDSALYLCASSFAGRNTGELFFGEGSRLTVL.

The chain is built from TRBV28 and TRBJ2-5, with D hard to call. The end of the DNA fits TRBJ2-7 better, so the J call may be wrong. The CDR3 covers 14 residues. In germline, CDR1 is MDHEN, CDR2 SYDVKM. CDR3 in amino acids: CASSLSDPFYEQYF. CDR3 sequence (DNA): TGTGCCAGCAGTTTATCCGATCCGTTCTACGAGCAGTACTTC.

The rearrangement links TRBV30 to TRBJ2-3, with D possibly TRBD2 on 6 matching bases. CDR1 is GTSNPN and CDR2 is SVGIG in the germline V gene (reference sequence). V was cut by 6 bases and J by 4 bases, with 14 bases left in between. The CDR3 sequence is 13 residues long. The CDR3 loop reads CACLGGSADTQYF. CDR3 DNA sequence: TGTGCCTGTCTGGGGGGTAGCGCAGATACGCAGTATTTT.

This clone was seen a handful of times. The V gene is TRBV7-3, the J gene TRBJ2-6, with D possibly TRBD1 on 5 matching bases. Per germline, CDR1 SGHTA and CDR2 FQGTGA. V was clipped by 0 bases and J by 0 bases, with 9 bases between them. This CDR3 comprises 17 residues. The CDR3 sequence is CASSLTGVGSGANVLTF. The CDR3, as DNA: TGTGCCAGCAGCTTAACAGGGGTGGGCTCTGGGGCCAACGTCCTGACTTTC.

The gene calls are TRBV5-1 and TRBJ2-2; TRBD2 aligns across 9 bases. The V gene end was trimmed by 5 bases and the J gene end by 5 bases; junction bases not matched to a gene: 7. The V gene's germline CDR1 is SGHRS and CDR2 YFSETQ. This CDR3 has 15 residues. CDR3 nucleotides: TGCGCCAGCAGTTGGACTAGCGCGAGTACCGGGGAGCTGTTTTTT. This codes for CASSWTSASTGELFF.

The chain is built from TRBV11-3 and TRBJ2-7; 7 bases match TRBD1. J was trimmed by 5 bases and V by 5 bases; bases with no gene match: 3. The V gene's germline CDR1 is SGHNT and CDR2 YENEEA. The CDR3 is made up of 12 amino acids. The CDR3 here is CASSITGDEQYF. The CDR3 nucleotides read TGTGCCAGCAGCATCACAGGGGACGAGCAGTACTTC.

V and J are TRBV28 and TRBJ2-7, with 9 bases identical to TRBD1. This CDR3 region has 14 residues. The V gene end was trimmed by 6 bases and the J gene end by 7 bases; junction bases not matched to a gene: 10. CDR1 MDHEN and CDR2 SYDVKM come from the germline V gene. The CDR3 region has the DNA TGTGCCAGCAGCCCTGGACAGGGGAAAAGAGAGCAGTACTTC. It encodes CASSPGQGKREQYF.

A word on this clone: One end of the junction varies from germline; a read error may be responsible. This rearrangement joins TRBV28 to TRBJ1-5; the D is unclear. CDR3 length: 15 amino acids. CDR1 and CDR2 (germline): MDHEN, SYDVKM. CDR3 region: CASSLKGWSNQPQHF. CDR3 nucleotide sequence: TGTGCCAGTAGTTTAAAGGGATGGAGCAATCAGCCCCAGCATTTT. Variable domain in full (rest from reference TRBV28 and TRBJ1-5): DVKVTQSSRYLVKRTGEKVFLECVQDMDHENMFWYRQDPGLGLRLIYFSYDVKMKEKGDIPEGYSVSREKKERFSLILESASTNQTSMYLCASSLKGWSNQPQHFGDGTRLSIL.

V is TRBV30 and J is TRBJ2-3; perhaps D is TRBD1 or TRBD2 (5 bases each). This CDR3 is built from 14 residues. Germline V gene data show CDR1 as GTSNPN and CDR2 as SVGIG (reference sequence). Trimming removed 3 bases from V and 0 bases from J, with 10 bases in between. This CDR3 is CAWRERDSTDTQYF. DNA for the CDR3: TGTGCCTGGAGGGAGAGGGACAGCACAGATACGCAGTATTTT. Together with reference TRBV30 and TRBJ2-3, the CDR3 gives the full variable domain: SQTIHQWPATLVQPVGSPLSLECTVEGTSNPNLYWYRQAAGRGLQLLFYSVGIGQISSEVPQNLSASRPQDRQFILSSKKLLLSDSGFYLCAWRERDSTDTQYFGPGTRLTVL.

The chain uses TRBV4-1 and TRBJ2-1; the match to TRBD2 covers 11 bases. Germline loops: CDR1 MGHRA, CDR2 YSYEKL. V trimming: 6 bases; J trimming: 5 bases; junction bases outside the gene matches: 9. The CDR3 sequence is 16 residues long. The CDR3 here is CASSHKLAGGDNEQFF. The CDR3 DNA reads TGCGCCAGCAGTCACAAGCTAGCGGGAGGAGACAATGAGCAGTTCTTC.

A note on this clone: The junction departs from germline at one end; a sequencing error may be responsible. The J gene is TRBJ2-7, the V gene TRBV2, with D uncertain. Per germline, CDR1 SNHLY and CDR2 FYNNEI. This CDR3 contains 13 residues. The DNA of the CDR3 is TGTGCCAGCAGTGGAGGTGGGCAGAGAACCTTCCACTTC. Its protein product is CASSGGGQRTFHF.

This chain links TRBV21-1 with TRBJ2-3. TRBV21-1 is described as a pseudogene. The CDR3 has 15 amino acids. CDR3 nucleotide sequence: TGTGCCAGCAGCAAAGTACCGGGACGAGCAGATACGCAGTATTTT. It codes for CASSKVPGRADTQYF.

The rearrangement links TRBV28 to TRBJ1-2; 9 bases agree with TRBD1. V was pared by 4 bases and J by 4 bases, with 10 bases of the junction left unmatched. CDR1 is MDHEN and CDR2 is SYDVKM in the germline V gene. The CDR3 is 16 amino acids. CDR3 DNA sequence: TGTGCCAGCAGTTCCCGATCAACAGGGGGCTCCTATGGCTACACCTTC. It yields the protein CASSSRSTGGSYGYTF.

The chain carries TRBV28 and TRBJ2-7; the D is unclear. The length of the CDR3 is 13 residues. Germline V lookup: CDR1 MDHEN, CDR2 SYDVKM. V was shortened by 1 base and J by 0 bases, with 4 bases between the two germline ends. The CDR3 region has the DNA TGTGCCAGCAGTTTATACAGCTCCTACGAGCAGTACTTC. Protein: CASSLYSSYEQYF.

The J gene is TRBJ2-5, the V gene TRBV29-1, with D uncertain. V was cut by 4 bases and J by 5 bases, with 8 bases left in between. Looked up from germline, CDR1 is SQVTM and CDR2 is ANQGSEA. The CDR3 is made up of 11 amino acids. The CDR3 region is CSVVSGETQYF. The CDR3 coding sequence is TGCAGCGTTGTCTCCGGGGAGACCCAGTACTTC.

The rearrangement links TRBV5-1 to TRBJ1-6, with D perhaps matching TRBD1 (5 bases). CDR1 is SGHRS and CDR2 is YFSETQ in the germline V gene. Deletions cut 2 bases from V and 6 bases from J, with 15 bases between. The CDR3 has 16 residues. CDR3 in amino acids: CASSFTGGGANSPLHF. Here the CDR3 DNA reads TGCGCCAGCAGCTTTACTGGAGGAGGGGCTAATTCACCCCTCCACTTT.

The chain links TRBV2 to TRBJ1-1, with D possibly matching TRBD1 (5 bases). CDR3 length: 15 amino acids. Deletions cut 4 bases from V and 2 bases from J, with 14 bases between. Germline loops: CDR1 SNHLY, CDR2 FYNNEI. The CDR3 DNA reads TGTGCCAGCAGTGTCGGTGGAACAGGTAACACTGAAGCTTTCTTT. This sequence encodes CASSVGGTGNTEAFF.

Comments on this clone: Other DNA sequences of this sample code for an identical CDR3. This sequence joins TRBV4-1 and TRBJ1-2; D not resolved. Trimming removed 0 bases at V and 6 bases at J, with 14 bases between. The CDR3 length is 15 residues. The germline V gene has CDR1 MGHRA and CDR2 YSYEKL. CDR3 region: CASSQDISFLDGYTF. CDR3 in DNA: TGCGCCAGCAGCCAAGATATTTCCTTCCTTGATGGCTACACCTTC.

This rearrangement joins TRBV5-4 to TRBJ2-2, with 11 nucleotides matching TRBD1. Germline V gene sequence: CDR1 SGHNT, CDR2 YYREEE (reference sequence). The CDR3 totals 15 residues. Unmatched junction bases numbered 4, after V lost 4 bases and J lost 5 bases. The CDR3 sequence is CASSRGQGATGELFF. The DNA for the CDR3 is TGTGCCAGCAGCCGTGGACAGGGGGCGACCGGGGAGCTGTTTTTT.

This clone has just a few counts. CDR3 residues: CASSEEFSFQAPYEQYF. The CDR3 DNA reads TGTGCCAGCAGTGAAGAGTTTTCATTCCAAGCCCCCTACGAGCAGTACTTC. This rearrangement joins TRBV6-1 to TRBJ2-7; D is undetermined. From germline, CDR1 is MNHNS and CDR2 SASEGT. CDR3 length equals 17 residues. The V and J ends lost 1 base and 2 bases respectively, with 18 bases between them.

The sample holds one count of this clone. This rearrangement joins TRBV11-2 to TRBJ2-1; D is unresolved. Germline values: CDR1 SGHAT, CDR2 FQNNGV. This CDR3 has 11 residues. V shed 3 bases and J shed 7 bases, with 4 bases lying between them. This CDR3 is CASSLINEQFF. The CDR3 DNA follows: TGTGCCAGCAGCTTGATTAATGAGCAGTTCTTC.

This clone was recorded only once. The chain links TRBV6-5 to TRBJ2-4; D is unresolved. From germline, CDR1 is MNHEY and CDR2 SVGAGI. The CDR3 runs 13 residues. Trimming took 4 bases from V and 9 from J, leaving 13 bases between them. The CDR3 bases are TGTGCCAGCAGTTGGGATAAGGAGTCCATTCAGTACTTC. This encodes CASSWDKESIQYF.